The clone carrying this T cell receptor beta chain was counted between two and nine times. The CDR3 is 13 residues long. Germline loops: CDR1 SNHLY, CDR2 FYNNEI. V was pared by 7 bases and J by 5 bases, with 11 bases between. RNA transcripts gave rise to amplified TCR beta CDR3 regions. The TCR CDR3 was amplified in a first-round RT-PCR using the HTBI primer set. TCRdb passed the multiplex PCR reads through MiXCR, listing each CDR3 protein once. Of about 560,000 distinct CDR3 sequences listed, over 15% are singletons. This specimen belongs to a study of T cells in Graves' hyperthyroidism and ophthalmopathy.

The sequence was collected from a woman aged 18-29 years with Graves' hyperthyroidism. The J gene is TRBJ2-2, the V gene TRBV2, with TRBD1 as a possible D gene (7 bases). Material: blood. This chain's CDR3 is CASNQGGTGELFF. CDR3 sequence (DNA): TGTGCCAGCAACCAGGGGGGTACCGGGGAGCTGTTTTTT.